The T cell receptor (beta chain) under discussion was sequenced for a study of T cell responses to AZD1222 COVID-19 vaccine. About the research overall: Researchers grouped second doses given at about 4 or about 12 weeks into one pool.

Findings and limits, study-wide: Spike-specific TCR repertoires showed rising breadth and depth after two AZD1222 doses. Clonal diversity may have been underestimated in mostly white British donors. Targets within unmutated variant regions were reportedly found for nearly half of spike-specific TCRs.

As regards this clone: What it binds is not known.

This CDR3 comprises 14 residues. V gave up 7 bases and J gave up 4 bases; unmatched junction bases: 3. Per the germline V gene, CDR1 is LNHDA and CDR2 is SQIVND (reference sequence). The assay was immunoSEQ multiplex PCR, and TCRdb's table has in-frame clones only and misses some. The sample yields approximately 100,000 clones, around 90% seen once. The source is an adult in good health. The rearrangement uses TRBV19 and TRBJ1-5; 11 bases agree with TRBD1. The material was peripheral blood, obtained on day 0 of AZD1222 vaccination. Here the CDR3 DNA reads TGTGCCAGTACGGGACAGGGGGGAAATCAGCCCCAGCATTTT. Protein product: CASTGQGGNQPQHF. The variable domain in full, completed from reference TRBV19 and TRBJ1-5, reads DGGITQSPKYLFRKEGQNVTLSCEQNLNHDAMYWYRQDPGQGLRLIYYSQIVNDFQKGDIAEGYSVSREKKESFPLTVTSAQKNPTAFYLCASTGQGGNQPQHFGDGTRLSIL.